Each of the 14 T cell receptor beta chains below was sequenced from the same sample in a study of liver allograft versus peripheral blood T cells. Study information: Transplanted livers and recipients' peripheral blood had their T cell receptor repertoires compared.

TCRdb processed the reads anew with MiXCR; each CDR3 protein has one entry. The top ten clones hold roughly 9.2% of a sample with approximately 2,100 distinct CDR3 sequences, over 12% of them seen once. The receptor set was obtained from a human patient who had a liver transplant. Among the T cells, some may be from the graft donor.

By share, this clonotype ranks as medium-sized. This chain connects TRBV5-5 to TRBJ2-1; TRBD1 matches 8 bases. V was pared by 1 base and J by 2 bases, with 5 bases of the junction left unmatched. This CDR3 comprises 16 residues. Germline lookup yields CDR1 SGHKS and CDR2 YYEKEE (reference sequence). CDR3 amino acids: CASSLSPGQAYNEQFF. As DNA, the CDR3 is TGTGCCAGCAGCTTGTCACCGGGACAGGCCTACAATGAGCAGTTCTTC.

This clonotype is labeled medium-sized. J is TRBJ2-3 and V is TRBV19; no definite D call. CDR1 is LNHDA, CDR2 SQIVND, per germline (reference sequence). There are 16 residues in the CDR3. Trimming pared 4 bases from V and 0 bases from J, leaving 14 bases between. Here the CDR3 reads CASSNGYTTSTDTQYF. In DNA form, the CDR3 reads TGTGCCAGTAGTAATGGTTACACGACTAGCACAGATACGCAGTATTTT. The entire variable domain, with the rest obtained from reference TRBV19 and TRBJ2-3, is as follows: DGGITQSPKYLFRKEGQNVTLSCEQNLNHDAMYWYRQDPGQGLRLIYYSQIVNDFQKGDIAEGYSVSREKKESFPLTVTSAQKNPTAFYLCASSNGYTTSTDTQYFGPGTRLTVL.

The rearrangement uses TRBV11-1 and TRBJ2-3, with D possibly being TRBD1 (5 bases). The CDR3 has 15 amino acids. V lost 3 bases to trimming and J lost 4 bases, with 14 bases between them. Germline V lookup: CDR1 SGHAT, CDR2 FQDESV (reference sequence). The CDR3, as DNA: TGTGCCAGCAGCTTTTGGGGCCCTGACCCAGATACGCAGTATTTT. This codes for CASSFWGPDPDTQYF. Looking up the rest from reference TRBV11-1 and TRBJ2-3 gives the full variable domain: EAEVAQSPRYKITEKSQAVAFWCDPISGHATLYWYRQILGQGPELLVQFQDESVVDDSQLPKDRFSAERLKGVDSTLKIQPAELGDSAMYLCASSFWGPDPDTQYFGPGTRLTVL.

Worth noting for this clonotype: Only one base separates this from a far larger clonotype, so it likely reflects a read error. The rearrangement uses TRBV7-2 and TRBJ1-4; D gene unclear. Germline V gene lookup returns CDR1 SGHTA and CDR2 FQGNSA. The CDR3 contains 13 residues. The CDR3 coding sequence is TGTGCCAGCAGTGGGGTAAATAATGAAAAACTGTATTTT. Translation: CASSGVNNEKLYF.

About this clonotype: A far larger clone is only one base removed, so a read error is likely. The chain couples TRBV6-5 to TRBJ1-2; D perhaps matches TRBD1 (6 bases). Looked up from germline, CDR1 is MNHEY and CDR2 is SVGAGI. This CDR3 region has 14 residues. This chain's CDR3 is CASRRSAGAYGFTF. CDR3 DNA: TGTGCCAGCAGGCGGAGTGCAGGGGCCTATGGCTTCACCTTC.

By frequency in the sample, this clonotype is medium-sized. The V call is TRBV6-5, the J call TRBJ1-1; TRBD1 aligns across 11 bases. Per germline, CDR1 MNHEY and CDR2 SVGAGI. The CDR3 spans 13 residues. J gave up 8 bases and V 3 bases, and 2 bases lay outside the gene matches. The CDR3: CASSYWTGGEAFF. DNA for the CDR3: TGTGCCAGCAGTTATTGGACAGGGGGCGAAGCTTTCTTT.

In its sample, this clonotype ranks as large. The chain employs TRBV19 and TRBJ1-2, with a weak D call TRBD1 (5 bases). CDR1 is LNHDA and CDR2 is SQIVND in the germline V gene (reference sequence). Trimming shortened V by 8 bases and J by 6 bases, and 16 bases separated the two germline ends. The CDR3 sequence is 13 residues long. As DNA, the CDR3 is TGTGCCAGTTCTCCAACAGGTTATCATGGCTACACCTTC. It yields the protein CASSPTGYHGYTF.

V is TRBV6-1 and J is TRBJ2-7; D is perhaps TRBD1 (6 bases). Germline CDR1 is MNHNS and CDR2 is SASEGT. This CDR3 comprises 15 residues. Between the trimmed V and J ends, which lost 6 bases and 2 bases, there was a span of 17 bases. The CDR3 sequence is CASRRSAGAPYEQYF. CDR3 nucleotides: TGTGCCAGCAGGCGGAGTGCAGGGGCCCCCTACGAGCAGTACTTC.

This clonotype was observed many times. The J gene is TRBJ2-5, the V gene TRBV6-2 or TRBV6-3; D unclear. Germline CDR1 is MNHEY and CDR2 is SVGEGT. The V end lost 0 bases, the J end lost 3 bases, and 2 bases lay between the germline ends. CDR3 length: 12 residues. The CDR3 DNA follows: TGTGCCAGCAGTTACTCGAAAGAGACCCAGTACTTC. The encoded protein is CASSYSKETQYF.

By sample share, this clonotype is large. The V gene is TRBV10-3, the J gene TRBJ1-3; D is unresolved. The germline CDR1 and CDR2 sequences are ENHRY and SYGVKD. The CDR3 sequence is 14 residues long. V was clipped by 3 bases and J by 4 bases, with 10 bases between them. Here the CDR3 reads CAISDRQVGNTIYF. The CDR3 region has the DNA TGTGCCATCAGTGACCGGCAGGTGGGAAACACCATATATTTT.

This clonotype is judged medium-sized. The chain uses TRBV20-1 and TRBJ2-1; no clear D. Trimming removed 5 bases from V and 5 bases from J, with 4 bases in between. This CDR3 has 10 amino acids. From germline, CDR1 is DFQATT and CDR2 SNEGSKA (reference sequence). In nucleotides, the CDR3 is TGCAGTGCTCGGGACAATGAGCAGTTCTTC. Its translation is CSARDNEQFF.

This clonotype was recorded a few times. The chain is built from TRBV4-1 and TRBJ2-2; 8 nucleotides line up with TRBD2. The CDR3 extends over 15 amino acids. The V and J ends lost 4 bases and 7 bases, in that order; junction bases with no gene match: 8. Germline V lookup: CDR1 MGHRA, CDR2 YSYEKL. The chain's CDR3 is CASSLKERGIGELFF. CDR3 sequence (DNA): TGCGCCAGCAGCCTCAAGGAGCGGGGGATCGGGGAGCTGTTTTTT.

Notes on this clonotype: A far larger clone differs by one base, so this is likely a read error. The V gene is TRBV12-5, the J gene TRBJ1-6, with 9 bases that match TRBD1. Germline CDR1 is LGHNT and CDR2 is FRNRAP. The CDR3 totals 14 residues. The CDR3 nucleotides read TGTGCCATCAGCGGACAGGGGAGACGTTCACCCCTCCACTTT. Its protein is CAISGQGRRSPLHF. The variable domain in full, completed from reference TRBV12-5 and TRBJ1-6, reads DARVTQTPRHKVTEMGQEVTMRCQPILGHNTVFWYRQTMMQGLELLAYFRNRAPLDDSGMPKDRFSAEMPDATLATLKIQPSEPRDSAVYFCAISGQGRRSPLHFGNGTRLTVT.

The CDR3 protein is CASSALTGRNTEAFF. Written as DNA, the CDR3 is TGTGCCAGCAGCGCTCTGACAGGGCGGAACACTGAAGCTTTCTTT. The chain recombines TRBV9 with TRBJ1-1, with 7 bases aligning to TRBD1. This CDR3 contains 15 residues. V lost 3 bases and J lost 1; bases outside the gene matches: 6. CDR1 and CDR2 from the germline V gene are SGDLS and YYNGEE.